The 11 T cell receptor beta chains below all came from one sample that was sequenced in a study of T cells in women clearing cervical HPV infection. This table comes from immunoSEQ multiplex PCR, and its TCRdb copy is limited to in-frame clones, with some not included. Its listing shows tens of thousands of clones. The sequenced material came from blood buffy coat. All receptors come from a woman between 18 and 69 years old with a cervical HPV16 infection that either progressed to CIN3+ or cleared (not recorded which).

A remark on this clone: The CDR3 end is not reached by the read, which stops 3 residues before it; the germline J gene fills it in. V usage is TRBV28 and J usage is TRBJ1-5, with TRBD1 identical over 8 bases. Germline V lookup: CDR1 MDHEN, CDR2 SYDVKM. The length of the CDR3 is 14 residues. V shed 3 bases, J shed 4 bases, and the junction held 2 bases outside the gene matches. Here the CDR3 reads CASSFGTGNQPQHF. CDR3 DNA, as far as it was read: TGTGCCAGCAGTTTCGGGACAGGTAATCAGCCC. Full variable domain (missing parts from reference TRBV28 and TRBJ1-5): DVKVTQSSRYLVKRTGEKVFLECVQDMDHENMFWYRQDPGLGLRLIYFSYDVKMKEKGDIPEGYSVSREKKERFSLILESASTNQTSMYLCASSFGTGNQPQHFGDGTRLSIL.

The CDR3 loop reads CASSLVGGPYNEQFF. Incomplete CDR3 DNA: TGTGCCAGCAGCTTAGTGGGGGGGCCTTACAATGAG. V usage is TRBV7-3 and J usage is TRBJ2-1; D possibly corresponds to TRBD2 (7 bases). The read ends 3 residues shy of where the CDR3 ends; the end is completed using the germline J gene. CDR1 and CDR2 from the germline V gene are SGHTA and FQGTGA. CDR3 size: 15 residues. Trimming took off 2 bases at V and 4 bases at J, with 12 bases between the two ends.

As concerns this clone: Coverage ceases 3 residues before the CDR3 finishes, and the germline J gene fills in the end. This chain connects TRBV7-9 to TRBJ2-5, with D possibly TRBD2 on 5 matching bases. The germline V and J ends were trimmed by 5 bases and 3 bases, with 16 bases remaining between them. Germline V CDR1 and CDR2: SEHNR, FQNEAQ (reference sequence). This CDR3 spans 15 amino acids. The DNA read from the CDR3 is TGTGCCAGCAGCCCTGATGCGGAGGTAAAAGAGACC. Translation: CASSPDAEVKET. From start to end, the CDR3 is CASSPDAEVKETQYF. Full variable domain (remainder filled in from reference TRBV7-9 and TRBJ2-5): DTGVSQNPRHKITKRGQNVTFRCDPISEHNRLYWYRQTLGQGPEFLTYFQNEAQLEKSRLLSDRFSAERPKGSFSTLEIQRTEQGDSAMYLCASSPDAEVKETQYFGPGTRLLVL.

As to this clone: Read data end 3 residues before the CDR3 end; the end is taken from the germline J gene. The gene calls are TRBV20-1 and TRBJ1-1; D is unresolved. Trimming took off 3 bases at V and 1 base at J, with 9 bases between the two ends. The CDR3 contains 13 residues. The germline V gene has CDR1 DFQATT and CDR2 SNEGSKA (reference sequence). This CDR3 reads CSASTAGNTEAFF. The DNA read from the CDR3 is TGCAGTGCTAGTACAGCGGGGAACACTGAA.

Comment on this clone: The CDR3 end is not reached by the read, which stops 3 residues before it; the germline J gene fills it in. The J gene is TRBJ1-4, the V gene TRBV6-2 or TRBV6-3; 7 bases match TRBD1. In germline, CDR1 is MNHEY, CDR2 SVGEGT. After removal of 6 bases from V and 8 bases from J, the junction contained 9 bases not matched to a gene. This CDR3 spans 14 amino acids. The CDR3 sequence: CASRETGMGEKLFF. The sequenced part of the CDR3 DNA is TGTGCCAGCAGAGAGACAGGGATGGGGGAAAAA.

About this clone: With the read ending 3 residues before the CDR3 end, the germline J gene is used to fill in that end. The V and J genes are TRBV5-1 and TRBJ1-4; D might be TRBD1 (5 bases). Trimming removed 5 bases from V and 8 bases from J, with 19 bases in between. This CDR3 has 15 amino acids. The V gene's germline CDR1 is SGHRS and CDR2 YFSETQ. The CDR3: CASSRRGLVEEKLFF. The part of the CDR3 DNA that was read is TGCGCCAGCAGTCGGCGGGGGTTAGTGGAAGAAAAA. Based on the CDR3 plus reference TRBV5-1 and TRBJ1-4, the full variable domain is KAGVTQTPRYLIKTRGQQVTLSCSPISGHRSVSWYQQTPGQGLQFLFEYFSETQRNKGNFPGRFSGRQFSNSRSEMNVSTLELGDSALYLCASSRRGLVEEKLFFGSGTQLSVL.

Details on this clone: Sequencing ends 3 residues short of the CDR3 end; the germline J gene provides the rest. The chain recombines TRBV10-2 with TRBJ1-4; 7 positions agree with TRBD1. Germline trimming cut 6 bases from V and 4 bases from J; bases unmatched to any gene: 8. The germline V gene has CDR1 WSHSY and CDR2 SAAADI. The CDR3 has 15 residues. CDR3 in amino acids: CASRSGTVDNEKLFF. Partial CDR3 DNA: TGCGCCAGCAGGTCCGGGACAGTAGATAATGAAAAA.

CDR3 loop: CASSLGPREGEKLFF. Partial CDR3 DNA: TGTGCCAGCAGCTTGGGTCCCAGAGAAGGTGAAAAA. V usage is TRBV5-4 and J usage is TRBJ1-4; unclear D gene. The read terminates 3 residues before the CDR3 end, so the remaining end is supplied by the germline J gene. V dropped 0 bases and J dropped 7 bases, with 13 bases sitting between them. The CDR3 spans 15 residues. CDR1 and CDR2 from the germline V gene are SGHNT and YYREEE (reference sequence).

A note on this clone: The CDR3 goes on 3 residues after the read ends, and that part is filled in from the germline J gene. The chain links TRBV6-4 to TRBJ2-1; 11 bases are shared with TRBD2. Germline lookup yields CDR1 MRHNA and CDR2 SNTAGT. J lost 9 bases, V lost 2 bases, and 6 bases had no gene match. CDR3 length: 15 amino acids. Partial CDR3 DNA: TGTGCCAGCAGTGACGGGCTAGCGGGGGGATCTGAG. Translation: CASSDGLAGGSE. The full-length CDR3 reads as CASSDGLAGGSEQFF.

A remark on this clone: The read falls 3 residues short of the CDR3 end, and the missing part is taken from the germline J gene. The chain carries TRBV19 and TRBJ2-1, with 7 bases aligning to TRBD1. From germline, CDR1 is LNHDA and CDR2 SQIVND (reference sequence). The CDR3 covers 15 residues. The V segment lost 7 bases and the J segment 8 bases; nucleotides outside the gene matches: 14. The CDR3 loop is CASTVGQTGKDEQFF. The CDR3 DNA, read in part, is TGTGCCAGTACGGTGGGACAGACGGGGAAAGATGAG.

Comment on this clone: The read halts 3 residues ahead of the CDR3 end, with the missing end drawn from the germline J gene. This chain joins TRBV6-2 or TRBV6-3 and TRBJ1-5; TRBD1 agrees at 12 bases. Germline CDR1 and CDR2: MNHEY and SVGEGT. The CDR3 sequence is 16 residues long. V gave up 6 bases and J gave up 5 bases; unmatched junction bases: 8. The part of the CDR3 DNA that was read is TGTGCCAGCAGGGCAGCCGGGACAGGGGGCTATCAGCCC. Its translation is CASRAAGTGGYQP. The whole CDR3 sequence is CASRAAGTGGYQPQHF.